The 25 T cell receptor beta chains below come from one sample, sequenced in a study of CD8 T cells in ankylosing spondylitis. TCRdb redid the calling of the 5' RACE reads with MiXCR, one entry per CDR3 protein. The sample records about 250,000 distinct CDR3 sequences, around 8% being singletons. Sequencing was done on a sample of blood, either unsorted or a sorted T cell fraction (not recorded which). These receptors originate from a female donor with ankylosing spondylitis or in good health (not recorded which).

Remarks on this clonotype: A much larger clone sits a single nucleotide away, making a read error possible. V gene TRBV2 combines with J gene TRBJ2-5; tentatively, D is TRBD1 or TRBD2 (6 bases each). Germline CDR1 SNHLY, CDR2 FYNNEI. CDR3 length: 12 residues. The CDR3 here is CSSVGDSGAQYF. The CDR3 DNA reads TGTTCCAGCGTCGGGGACTCAGGGGCCCAGTACTTC.

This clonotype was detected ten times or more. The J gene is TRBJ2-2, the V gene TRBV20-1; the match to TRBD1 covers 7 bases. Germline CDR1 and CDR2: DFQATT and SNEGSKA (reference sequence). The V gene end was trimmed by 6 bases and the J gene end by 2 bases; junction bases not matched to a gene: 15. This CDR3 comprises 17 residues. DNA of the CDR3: TGCAGTGCCATTGCAATCCCCGGGACAGCTAACACCGGGGAGCTGTTTTTT. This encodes CSAIAIPGTANTGELFF.

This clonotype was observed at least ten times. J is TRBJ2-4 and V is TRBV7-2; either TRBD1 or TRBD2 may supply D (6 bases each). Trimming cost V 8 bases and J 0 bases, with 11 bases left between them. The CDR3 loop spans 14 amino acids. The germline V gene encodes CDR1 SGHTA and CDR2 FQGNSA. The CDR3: CASQGGLAKNIQYF. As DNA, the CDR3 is TGTGCCAGCCAAGGGGGACTAGCCAAAAACATTCAGTACTTC.

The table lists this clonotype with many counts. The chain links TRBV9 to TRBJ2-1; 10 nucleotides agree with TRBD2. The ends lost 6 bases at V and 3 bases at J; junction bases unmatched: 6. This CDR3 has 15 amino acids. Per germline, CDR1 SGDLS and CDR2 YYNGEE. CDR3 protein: CASTPSGRVYNEQFF. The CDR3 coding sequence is TGTGCCAGCACCCCCAGCGGGAGGGTCTACAATGAGCAGTTCTTC.

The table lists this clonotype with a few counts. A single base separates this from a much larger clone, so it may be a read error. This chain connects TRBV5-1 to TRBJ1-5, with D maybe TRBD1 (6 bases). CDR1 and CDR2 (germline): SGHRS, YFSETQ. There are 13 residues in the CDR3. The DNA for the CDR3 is TGCGCCGGCAGCGAGGGGGGCAATCAGCCCCAGCATTTT. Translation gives CAGSEGGNQPQHF.

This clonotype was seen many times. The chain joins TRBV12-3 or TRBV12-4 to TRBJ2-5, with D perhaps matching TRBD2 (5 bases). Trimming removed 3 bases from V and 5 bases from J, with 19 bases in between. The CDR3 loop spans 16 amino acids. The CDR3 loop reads CASSFNLASLTETQYF. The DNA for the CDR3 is TGTGCCAGCAGTTTTAACCTGGCTAGCCTCACTGAGACCCAGTACTTC.

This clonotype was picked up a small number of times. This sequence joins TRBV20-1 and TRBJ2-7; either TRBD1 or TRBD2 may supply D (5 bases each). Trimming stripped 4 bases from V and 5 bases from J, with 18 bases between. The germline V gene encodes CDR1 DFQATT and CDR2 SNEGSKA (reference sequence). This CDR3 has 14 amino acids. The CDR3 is CSAISPSGADEQYF. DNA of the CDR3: TGCAGTGCTATCTCCCCATCCGGGGCGGACGAGCAGTACTTC.

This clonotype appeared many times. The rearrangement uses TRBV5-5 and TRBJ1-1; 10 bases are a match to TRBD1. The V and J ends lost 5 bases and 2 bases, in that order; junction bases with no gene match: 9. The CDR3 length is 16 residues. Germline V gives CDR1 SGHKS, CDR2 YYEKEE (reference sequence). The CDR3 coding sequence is TGTGCCAGCAGGGACAGGGGGGTTGTGAGTAACACTGAAGCTTTCTTT. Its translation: CASRDRGVVSNTEAFF. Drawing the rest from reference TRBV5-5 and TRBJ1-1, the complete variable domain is DAGVTQSPTHLIKTRGQQVTLRCSPISGHKSVSWYQQVLGQGPQFIFQYYEKEERGRGNFPDRFSARQFPNYSSELNVNALLLGDSALYLCASRDRGVVSNTEAFFGQGTRLTVV.

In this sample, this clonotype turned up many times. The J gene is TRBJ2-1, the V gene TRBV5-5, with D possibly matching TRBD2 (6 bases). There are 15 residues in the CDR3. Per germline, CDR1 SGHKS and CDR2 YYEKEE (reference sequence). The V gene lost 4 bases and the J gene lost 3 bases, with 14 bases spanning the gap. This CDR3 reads CASSPEAGYYNEQFF. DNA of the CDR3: TGTGCCAGCAGCCCGGAAGCGGGTTACTACAATGAGCAGTTCTTC.

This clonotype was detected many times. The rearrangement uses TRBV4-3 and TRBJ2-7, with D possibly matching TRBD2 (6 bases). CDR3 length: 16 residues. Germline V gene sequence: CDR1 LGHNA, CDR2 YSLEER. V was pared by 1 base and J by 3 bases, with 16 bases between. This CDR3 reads CASSQGPTAGFYEQYF. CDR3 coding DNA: TGCGCCAGCAGCCAAGGGCCGACGGCGGGGTTCTACGAGCAGTACTTC.

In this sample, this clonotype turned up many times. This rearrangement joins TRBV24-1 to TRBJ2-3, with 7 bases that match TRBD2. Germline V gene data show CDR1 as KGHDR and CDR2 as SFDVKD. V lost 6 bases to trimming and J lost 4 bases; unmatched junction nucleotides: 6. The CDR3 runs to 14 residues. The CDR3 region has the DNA TGTGCCACCAGTATGAGGGAGGGCCCAGATACGCAGTATTTT. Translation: CATSMREGPDTQYF.

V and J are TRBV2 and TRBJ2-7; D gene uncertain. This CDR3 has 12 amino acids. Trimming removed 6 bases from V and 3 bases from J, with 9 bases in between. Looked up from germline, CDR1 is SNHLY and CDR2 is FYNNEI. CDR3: CASSHDFYEQYF. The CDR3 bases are TGTGCCAGCAGCCACGACTTCTACGAGCAGTACTTC. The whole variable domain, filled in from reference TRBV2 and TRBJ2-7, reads EPEVTQTPSHQVTQMGQEVILRCVPISNHLYFYWYRQILGQKVEFLVSFYNNEISEKSEIFDDQFSVERPDGSNFTLKIRSTKLEDSAMYFCASSHDFYEQYFGPGTRLTVT.

CDR3 amino acids: CASRPSGGDYEQYF. In nucleotides, the CDR3 is TGTGCCAGCAGGCCTAGCGGGGGCGACTACGAGCAGTACTTC. The V gene is TRBV6-2 or TRBV6-3, the J gene TRBJ2-7; 10 bases are a match to TRBD2. The trim removed 6 bases at V and 3 bases at J, leaving 5 bases unmatched. Germline-derived CDR1 and CDR2 are MNHEY and SVGEGT. CDR3 length equals 14 residues.

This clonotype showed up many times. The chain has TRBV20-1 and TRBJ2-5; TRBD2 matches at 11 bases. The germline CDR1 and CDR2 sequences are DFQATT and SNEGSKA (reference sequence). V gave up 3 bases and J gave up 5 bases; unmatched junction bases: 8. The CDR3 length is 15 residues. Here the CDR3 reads CSASLLAGGLETQYF. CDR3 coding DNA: TGCAGTGCTAGTCTCCTAGCGGGAGGATTGGAGACCCAGTACTTC.

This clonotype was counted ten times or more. The DNA of the CDR3 is TGCAGCGTTGCCTCGGGGGCAGCGACTGAAGCTTTCTTT. Translating gives CSVASGAATEAFF. The V and J genes are TRBV29-1 and TRBJ1-1; possibly TRBD1 for D (6 bases). V was shortened by 4 bases and J by 5 bases, with 14 bases between the two germline ends. The CDR3 extends over 13 amino acids. CDR1 SQVTM and CDR2 ANQGSEA come from the germline V gene.

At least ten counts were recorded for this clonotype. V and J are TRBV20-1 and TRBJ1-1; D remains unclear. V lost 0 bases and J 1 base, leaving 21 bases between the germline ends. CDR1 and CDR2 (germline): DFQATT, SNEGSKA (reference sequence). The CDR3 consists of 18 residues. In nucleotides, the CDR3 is TGCAGTGCTAGAGAATCCGACGGGTGGGATCTCGCGAACACTGAAGCTTTCTTT. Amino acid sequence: CSARESDGWDLANTEAFF.

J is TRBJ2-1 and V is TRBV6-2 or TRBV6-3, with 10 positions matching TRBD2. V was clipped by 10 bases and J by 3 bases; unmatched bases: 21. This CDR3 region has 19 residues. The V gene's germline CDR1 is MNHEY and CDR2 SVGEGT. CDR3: CATKGKWGGLAGDYNEQFF. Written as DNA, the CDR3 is TGTGCCACCAAAGGGAAGTGGGGGGGTCTAGCGGGAGACTACAATGAGCAGTTCTTC.

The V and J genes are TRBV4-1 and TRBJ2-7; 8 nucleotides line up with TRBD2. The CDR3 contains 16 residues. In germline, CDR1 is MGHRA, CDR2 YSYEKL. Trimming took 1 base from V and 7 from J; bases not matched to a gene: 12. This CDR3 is CASSQGPFTGGREQYF. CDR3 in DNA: TGCGCCAGCAGCCAAGGACCTTTTACGGGAGGGAGGGAGCAGTACTTC.

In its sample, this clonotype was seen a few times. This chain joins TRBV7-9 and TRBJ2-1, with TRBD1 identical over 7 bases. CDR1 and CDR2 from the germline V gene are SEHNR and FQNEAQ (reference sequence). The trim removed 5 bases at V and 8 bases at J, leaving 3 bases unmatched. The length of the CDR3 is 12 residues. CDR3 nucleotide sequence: TGTGCCAGCAGCCGCACAGGGGATGAGCAGTTCTTC. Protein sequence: CASSRTGDEQFF.

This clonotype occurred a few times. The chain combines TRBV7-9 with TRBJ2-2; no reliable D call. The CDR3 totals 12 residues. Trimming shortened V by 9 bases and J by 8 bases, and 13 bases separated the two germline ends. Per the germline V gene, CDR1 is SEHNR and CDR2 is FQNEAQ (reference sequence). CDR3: CASSDRTGELFF. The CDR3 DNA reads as TGTGCCAGTAGTGACCGGACGGGGGAGCTGTTTTTT.

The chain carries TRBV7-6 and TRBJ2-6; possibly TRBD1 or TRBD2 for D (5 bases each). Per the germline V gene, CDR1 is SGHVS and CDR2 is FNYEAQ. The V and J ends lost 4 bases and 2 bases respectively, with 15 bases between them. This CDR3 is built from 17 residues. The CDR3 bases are TGTGCCAGCAGCTACTGCAGGGAGCTCACTGGGGCCAACGTCCTGACTTTC. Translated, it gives CASSYCRELTGANVLTF.

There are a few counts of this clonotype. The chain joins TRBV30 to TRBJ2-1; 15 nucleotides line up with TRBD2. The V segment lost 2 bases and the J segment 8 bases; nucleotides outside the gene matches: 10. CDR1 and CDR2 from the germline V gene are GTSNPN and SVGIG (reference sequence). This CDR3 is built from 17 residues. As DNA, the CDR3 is TGTGCCTGGAGTCACCCAGGGACTAGCGGGGGGATTGATGAGCAGTTCTTC. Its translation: CAWSHPGTSGGIDEQFF.

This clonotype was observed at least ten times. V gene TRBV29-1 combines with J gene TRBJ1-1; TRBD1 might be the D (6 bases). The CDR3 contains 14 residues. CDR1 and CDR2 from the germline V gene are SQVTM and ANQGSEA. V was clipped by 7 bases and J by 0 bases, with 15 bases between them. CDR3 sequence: CSAGHQIMNTEAFF. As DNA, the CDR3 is TGCAGCGCGGGACACCAGATTATGAACACTGAAGCTTTCTTT.

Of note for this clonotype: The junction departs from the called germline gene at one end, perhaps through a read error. CDR3 loop: CTSSLGRGNEQFF. The CDR3 DNA reads TGTACCAGCAGCTTAGGCAGGGGGAATGAGCAGTTCTTC. The chain uses TRBV7-6 and TRBJ2-1; TRBD1 matches 7 bases. The CDR3 is made up of 13 amino acids. The germline CDR1 and CDR2 sequences are SGHVS and FNYEAQ.

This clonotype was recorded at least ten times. CDR3 DNA sequence: TGTGCCAGCAGTTTCGTTTTCCGGACTGAAGCTTTCTTT. Translating gives CASSFVFRTEAFF. The chain couples TRBV12-3 or TRBV12-4 to TRBJ1-1; no firm D call. The CDR3 has 13 residues. V was trimmed by 3 bases and J by 5 bases, leaving 10 bases between them.